The T cell receptor beta chain described here comes from a study of neurological immune-mediated disorders. V lost 6 bases to trimming and J lost 5 bases, with 10 bases between them. Germline CDR1 is SQVTM and CDR2 is ANQGSEA. This CDR3 region has 11 residues. Study-wide results and limits: Sharing of CDR3 amino acid sequences among expanded clones across subjects was absent, suggesting private repertoires in all groups.

With 10-nucleotide random UMIs, 5'RACE was used to make the cDNA. Each CDR3 protein is one row after TCRdb ran MiXCR on the 5' RACE reads. The sample carries about 49,000 distinct CDR3 sequences, approximately 9.1% recorded once. Time point indicated: longitudinal time-point 1 (baseline). Serving as healthy controls were blood bank volunteers based in Maryland, USA. A total of 2 million PBMCs stored at -80 degrees C provided the unsorted libraries. With respect to this clonotype: Its antigen remains unidentified.

The chain recombines TRBV29-1 with TRBJ1-1; a possible D gene is TRBD1 (5 bases). The sample taken for sequencing was PBMCs. This TCR derives from a woman in her forties in good health. The CDR3 DNA is TGCAGCGTGAGAAGACAGACTGAAGCTTTCTTT. It is translated as CSVRRQTEAFF.